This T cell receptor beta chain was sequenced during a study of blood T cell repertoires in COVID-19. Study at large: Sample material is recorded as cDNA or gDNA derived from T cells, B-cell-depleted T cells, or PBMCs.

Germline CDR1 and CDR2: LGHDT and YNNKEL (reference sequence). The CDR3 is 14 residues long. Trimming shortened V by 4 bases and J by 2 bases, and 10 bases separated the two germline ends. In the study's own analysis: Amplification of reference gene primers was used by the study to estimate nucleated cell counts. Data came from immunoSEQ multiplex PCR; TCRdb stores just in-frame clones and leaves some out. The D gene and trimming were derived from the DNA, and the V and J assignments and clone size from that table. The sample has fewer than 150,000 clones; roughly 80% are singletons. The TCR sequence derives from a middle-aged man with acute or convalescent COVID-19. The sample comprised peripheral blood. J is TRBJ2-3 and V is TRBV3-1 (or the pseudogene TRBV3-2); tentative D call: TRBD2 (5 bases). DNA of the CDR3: TGTGCCAGCAGCCTACCGGGGAACACAGATACGCAGTATTTT. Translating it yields CASSLPGNTDTQYF.